The 25 T cell receptor beta chains below were found in one sample sequenced in a study of T-cell reconstitution after alpha-beta-depleted transplantation in children. The TCRbeta library incorporated unique molecular identifiers. TCRdb re-derived calls from the PCR reads in MiXCR, one entry per CDR3 protein. The repertoire holds tens of thousands of distinct CDR3 sequences, approximately 4.4% seen once, with about 20% in the top ten. The material was PBMCs, mostly from graft donor cells, obtained 180 days after TCRalphabeta/CD19-depleted stem cell transplant. These receptors all stem from a boy in the first two years of life who had a stem cell transplant for acute myeloid leukemia, so the T cells may come from the graft donor.

This clonotype was seen many times. In DNA, the CDR3 is TGCAGTGCTGTCAACCCCCTGGGATTCAATGAGCAGTTCTTC. It yields the protein CSAVNPLGFNEQFF. This chain connects TRBV20-1 to TRBJ2-1; D remains ambiguous. CDR1 DFQATT and CDR2 SNEGSKA come from the germline V gene (reference sequence). The CDR3 runs to 14 residues. Trimming removed 5 bases at V and 6 bases at J, with 17 bases between.

This clonotype was counted many times. This chain uses TRBV4-1 with TRBJ2-3; a weak D match, TRBD1 (5 bases). This CDR3 is built from 14 residues. Per germline, CDR1 MGHRA and CDR2 YSYEKL. Trimming removed 3 bases from V and 3 bases from J, with 10 bases in between. The CDR3 region is CASSQETDTDTQYF. Written as DNA, the CDR3 is TGCGCCAGCAGCCAGGAGACAGATACAGATACGCAGTATTTT.

This clonotype was recorded at least ten times. The rearrangement uses TRBV25-1 and TRBJ1-1, with D maybe TRBD1 (5 bases). This CDR3 is 13 amino acids long. Germline CDR1 is MGHDK and CDR2 is SYGVNS. Trimming left V 4 bases short and J 8 bases short, with 14 bases between. The CDR3 spells CASSVGLGREAFF. CDR3 nucleotide sequence: TGTGCCAGCAGTGTGGGGTTGGGGCGGGAAGCTTTCTTT.

This clonotype showed up many times. V is TRBV12-3 or TRBV12-4 and J is TRBJ2-5, with D possibly being TRBD2 (6 bases). The CDR3 sequence is 14 residues long. V was pared by 5 bases and J by 7 bases, with 17 bases between. CDR3 residues: CASSLWPGSGTQYF. The DNA for the CDR3 is TGTGCCAGCAGTCTCTGGCCCGGGAGTGGGACCCAGTACTTC.

In this sample, this clonotype turned up many times. V gene TRBV3-1 combines with J gene TRBJ1-2, with D uncertain. Trimming removed 0 bases from V and 8 bases from J, with 13 bases in between. The CDR3 is made up of 14 amino acids. Germline V gives CDR1 LGHDT, CDR2 YNNKEL (reference sequence). CDR3 sequence reads: CASSQDLQEPGYTF. The CDR3 bases are TGTGCCAGCAGCCAAGATCTTCAGGAACCGGGCTACACCTTC.

This clonotype was recorded many times. The rearrangement uses TRBV7-6 and TRBJ2-1; TRBD2 matches at 9 bases. Trimming cost V 5 bases and J 5 bases; bases outside gene matches: 7. This CDR3 has 15 amino acids. CDR1 SGHVS and CDR2 FNYEAQ come from the germline V gene. The CDR3 here is CASSRWTSADNEQFF. The CDR3 bases are TGTGCCAGCAGCCGTTGGACTAGCGCAGACAATGAGCAGTTCTTC.

This clonotype has a count of ten or more. V gene TRBV5-1 combines with J gene TRBJ1-1; no clear D. V was shortened by 7 bases and J by 0 bases, with 10 bases between the two germline ends. CDR3 length: 13 residues. Germline CDR1 and CDR2: SGHRS and YFSETQ. As DNA, the CDR3 is TGCGCCAGCTGCCGACTATTGAACACTGAAGCTTTCTTT. Translation: CASCRLLNTEAFF.

This clonotype was recorded at least ten times. The chain joins TRBV12-3 or TRBV12-4 to TRBJ2-5, with TRBD1 matching 12 bases. V lost 6 bases to trimming and J lost 5 bases; unmatched junction nucleotides: 4. The CDR3 covers 14 residues. The CDR3 sequence: CASRGQGAGETQYF. The CDR3, as DNA: TGTGCCAGCAGGGGACAGGGGGCTGGGGAGACCCAGTACTTC.

This clonotype has a count of ten or more. The V and J genes are TRBV5-1 and TRBJ2-3; D may be TRBD1 or TRBD2 (5 bases each). Germline CDR1 and CDR2: SGHRS and YFSETQ. This CDR3 is built from 15 residues. Trimming removed 0 bases from V and 4 bases from J, with 12 bases in between. As DNA, the CDR3 is TGCGCCAGCAGCTTGGTTGGGAGACAGTCAGATACGCAGTATTTT. Amino acid sequence: CASSLVGRQSDTQYF.

This clonotype has ten or more counts. The chain employs TRBV6-2 or TRBV6-3 and TRBJ1-1; 7 bases are shared with TRBD1. Germline CDR1 MNHEY, CDR2 SVGEGT. Trimming took 6 bases from V and 1 from J; bases not matched to a gene: 5. This CDR3 has 14 residues. The CDR3 DNA follows: TGTGCCAGCAGACGACAGGGTTGGAACACTGAAGCTTTCTTT. The encoded protein is CASRRQGWNTEAFF.

The table lists this clonotype with many counts. The chain joins TRBV5-1 to TRBJ2-7; possibly TRBD1 for D (5 bases). Per the germline V gene, CDR1 is SGHRS and CDR2 is YFSETQ. CDR3 length: 14 amino acids. V lost 2 bases to trimming and J lost 2 bases, with 11 bases between them. The chain's CDR3 is CASSFTGDAYEQYF. The CDR3 nucleotides are TGCGCCAGCAGCTTTACAGGCGATGCCTACGAGCAGTACTTC.

CDR3 loop: CASSLSRDRGRGAFF. The CDR3 nucleotides read TGTGCCAGCAGCTTATCCCGGGACAGGGGGCGCGGAGCTTTCTTT. The chain has TRBV5-4 and TRBJ1-1; 12 bases line up with TRBD1. The trim removed 2 bases at V and 10 bases at J, leaving 9 bases unmatched. The CDR3 runs 15 residues. Per the germline V gene, CDR1 is SGHNT and CDR2 is YYREEE (reference sequence).

This clonotype was counted many times. The chain couples TRBV20-1 to TRBJ2-3; D unclear. V was shortened by 2 bases and J by 2 bases, with 17 bases between the two germline ends. From germline, CDR1 is DFQATT and CDR2 SNEGSKA (reference sequence). This CDR3 has 16 amino acids. The CDR3 DNA sequence: TGCAGTGCTAGATTAGTGGCTAGTCCGGCCACAGATACGCAGTATTTT. This gives the protein CSARLVASPATDTQYF.

The table lists this clonotype with many counts. V gene TRBV12-3 or TRBV12-4 combines with J gene TRBJ1-1, with D perhaps TRBD1 (5 bases). CDR3 length: 14 amino acids. Trimming shortened V by 3 bases and J by 5 bases, and 13 bases separated the two germline ends. The CDR3 DNA reads as TGTGCCAGCAGTTTGGGCAGGGTTGAGACTGAAGCTTTCTTT. It yields the protein CASSLGRVETEAFF.

This clonotype was seen at least ten times. This sequence joins TRBV20-1 and TRBJ1-6; TRBD1 matches 9 bases. Germline CDR1 DFQATT, CDR2 SNEGSKA (reference sequence). The CDR3 extends over 14 amino acids. Losses at the gene ends were 1 base for V and 9 bases for J; bases not matched to a gene: 4. In DNA form, the CDR3 reads TGCAGTGCTAGAGCAGGGACAGGGATTTCACCCCTCCACTTT. Translated, it gives CSARAGTGISPLHF.

The table lists this clonotype with many counts. V gene TRBV28 combines with J gene TRBJ2-1; 7 nucleotides agree with TRBD1. Germline V lookup: CDR1 MDHEN, CDR2 SYDVKM. Germline trimming cut 7 bases from V and 6 bases from J; bases unmatched to any gene: 15. The CDR3 sequence is 16 residues long. CDR3 in DNA: TGTGCCAGCACTAAGGACGGACAGGAGCCCGGCAATGAGCAGTTCTTC. Translation gives CASTKDGQEPGNEQFF.

This clonotype was observed at least ten times. The chain joins TRBV12-3 or TRBV12-4 to TRBJ2-5; 7 nucleotides align to TRBD1. V lost 6 bases and J lost 5; bases outside the gene matches: 12. This CDR3 has 15 amino acids. CDR3 DNA: TGTGCCAGCAGCCTCCCCGACAGGGTACGGGAGACCCAGTACTTC. This translates into CASSLPDRVRETQYF.

This clonotype was observed at least ten times. The chain couples TRBV12-3 or TRBV12-4 to TRBJ1-5; D perhaps matches TRBD1 (6 bases). The CDR3 length is 18 residues. V was clipped by 5 bases and J by 0 bases, with 20 bases between them. The CDR3 loop is CASSPSPERGYSNQPQHF. The CDR3 DNA reads TGTGCCAGCAGTCCCTCCCCAGAGAGGGGGTATAGCAATCAGCCCCAGCATTTT.

This clonotype was seen ten or more times. The chain links TRBV3-1 to TRBJ2-7, with 8 bases fitting TRBD2. Unmatched junction bases numbered 3, after V lost 4 bases and J lost 4 bases. The CDR3 extends over 13 amino acids. The germline gives CDR1 LGHDT, CDR2 YNNKEL (reference sequence). CDR3 amino acids: CASSPGTSYEQYF. The CDR3 DNA is TGTGCCAGCAGCCCCGGGACTAGTTACGAGCAGTACTTC.

This clonotype was detected many times. The chain combines TRBV13 with TRBJ1-2; no clear D gene. The V end lost 5 bases, the J end lost 3 bases, and 7 bases lay between the germline ends. From germline, CDR1 is PRHDT and CDR2 FYEKMQ (reference sequence). This CDR3 comprises 12 residues. The CDR3: CASSGKDYGYTF. In nucleotides, the CDR3 is TGTGCCAGCAGCGGTAAAGACTATGGCTACACCTTC.

This clonotype was seen ten or more times. The chain combines TRBV6-6 with TRBJ1-1; the D gene is possibly TRBD1 (5 bases). V was shortened by 7 bases and J by 4 bases, with 13 bases between the two germline ends. The CDR3 consists of 13 residues. Germline V gene data show CDR1 as MNHNY and CDR2 as SVGAGI (reference sequence). CDR3 nucleotides: TGTGCCAGCAAGGATGGGGCGTCCACTGAAGCTTTCTTT. This sequence encodes CASKDGASTEAFF.

This clonotype was recorded many times. The V and J genes are TRBV21-1 and TRBJ2-1; the table names TRBD1, a call not compared with the DNA. TRBV21-1 is tagged as a pseudogene. The CDR3 sequence is 15 residues long. The CDR3 region is CASRWGDTRNNEQFF. CDR3 DNA sequence: TGTGCCAGCAGATGGGGGGACACTCGAAACAATGAGCAGTTCTTC.

This clonotype was picked up many times. The V gene is TRBV10-3, the J gene TRBJ2-7; D gene ambiguous. Trimming took off 11 bases at V and 5 bases at J, with 10 bases between the two ends. Germline lookup yields CDR1 ENHRY and CDR2 SYGVKD. This CDR3 has 10 amino acids. CDR3 DNA sequence: TGTGCCGTTGACCAAGACGAGCAGTACTTC. It encodes CAVDQDEQYF.

This clonotype was counted at least ten times. The rearrangement joins TRBV12-3 or TRBV12-4 to TRBJ2-1; 13 nucleotides agree with TRBD2. This CDR3 has 15 amino acids. The V and J ends lost 6 bases and 15 bases, in that order; junction bases with no gene match: 14. DNA of the CDR3: TGTGCCAGCAGCCATCCCTCTACTAGCGGGGGGGAGGCGTTCTTC. Amino acid sequence: CASSHPSTSGGEAFF.

This clonotype occurred many times. The chain couples TRBV6-6 to TRBJ2-3, with D tentatively TRBD2 (6 bases). Germline assignment: CDR1 MNHNY and CDR2 SVGAGI (reference sequence). This CDR3 has 12 amino acids. Trimming removed 8 bases at V and 2 bases at J, with 8 bases between. The CDR3 bases are TGTGCCAGCCGGAGGGACACAGATACGCAGTATTTT. It encodes CASRRDTDTQYF.